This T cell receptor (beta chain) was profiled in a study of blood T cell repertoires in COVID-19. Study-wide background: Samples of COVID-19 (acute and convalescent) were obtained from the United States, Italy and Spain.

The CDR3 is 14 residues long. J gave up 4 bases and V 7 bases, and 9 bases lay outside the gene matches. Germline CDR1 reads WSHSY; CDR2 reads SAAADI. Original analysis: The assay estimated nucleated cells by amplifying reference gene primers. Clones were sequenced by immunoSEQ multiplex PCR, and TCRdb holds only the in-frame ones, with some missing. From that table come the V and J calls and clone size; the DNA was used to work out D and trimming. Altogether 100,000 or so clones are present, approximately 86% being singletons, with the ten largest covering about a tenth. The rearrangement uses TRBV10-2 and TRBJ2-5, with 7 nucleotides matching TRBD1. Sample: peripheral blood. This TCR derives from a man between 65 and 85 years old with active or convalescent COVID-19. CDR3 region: CASNGQASVETQYF. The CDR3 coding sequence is TGCGCCAGCAATGGACAGGCCTCGGTAGAGACCCAGTACTTC.